Sequencing of this T cell receptor beta chain was carried out in a study of CD8 T cells in ankylosing spondylitis. Findings of the study overall: Researchers reportedly found disease-linked clones significantly enriched in matched ankylosing spondylitis synovial fluid. Blood from ankylosing spondylitis patients appeared to carry a characteristic roughly 8-variant TCR beta motif.

Germline assignment: CDR1 SNHLY and CDR2 FYNNEI. This CDR3 is built from 13 residues. Trimming cost V 6 bases and J 8 bases, with 13 bases left between them. Generation of TCR beta libraries employed quantitative 5'-RACE incorporating molecular barcodes. One entry per CDR3 protein, called by TCRdb with MiXCR from the 5' RACE reads. The sample includes under 450,000 distinct CDR3 sequences, 20% to 25% of them seen just once. A note on this clonotype: No antigen is known for it.

The receptor's source is a male donor with ankylosing spondylitis or in good health (not recorded which). The gene calls are TRBV2 and TRBJ1-4; the D is unclear. The sequenced material came from blood, either unsorted or a sorted T cell fraction (not recorded which). The CDR3 region has the DNA TGTGCCAGCAGCCGGCAAATGGGCGAAAAACTGTTTTTT. Translating gives CASSRQMGEKLFF.